This T cell receptor beta chain stems from a study of T cells in Graves' hyperthyroidism and ophthalmopathy. Study results and limitations: Blood also held most thyroid clonotypes expanded beyond 0.001. Model-based prediction identified ophthalmopathy a median roughly six months prior to its onset.

Each diagnosis drew on symptoms, thyroxine, TRAb, thyroid ultrasound and orbital computed tomography findings. Sample collection date corresponds to first hyperthyroidism diagnosis, prior to any ophthalmopathy symptoms. The CDR3 consists of 15 residues. The ends lost 4 bases at V and 4 bases at J; junction bases unmatched: 8. Germline V CDR1 and CDR2: LNHDA, SQIVND (reference sequence). With respect to this clonotype: Antigen specificity is unknown.

RNA transcripts yielded amplified TCR beta CDR3 regions. A set of HTBI primers served as the primers for a first-round RT-PCR of the TCR CDR3. TCRdb re-analysed the multiplex PCR reads in MiXCR, keeping a single row per CDR3 protein. The sample records roughly 580,000 distinct CDR3 sequences, approximately 15% being singletons. The chain uses TRBV19 and TRBJ1-1; 8 bases agree with TRBD1. The specimen was blood. The TCR was taken from a woman younger than 45 with Graves' hyperthyroidism that later progressed to Graves' ophthalmopathy. The CDR3 nucleotides read TGTGCCAGTAGTACTGGACAGGGCGGGTTCACTGAAGCTTTCTTT. Translated: CASSTGQGGFTEAFF.